A selection of T cell receptor beta chains follows, all from one sample in a study of T cell responses to AZD1222 COVID-19 vaccine. The data were produced by immunoSEQ multiplex PCR, yet TCRdb's version contains in-frame clones alone and is incomplete. The table lists about 84,000 clones, approximately 83% of them singletons. Here the sequenced sample was peripheral blood, taken 28 days after the second AZD1222 dose. Receptors originate from an adult who received the AZD1222 COVID-19 vaccine. Each CDR3 is given with its conserved first and last residue. Each record gives: CDR3 DNA, CDR3 protein, D gene, V gene, J gene, clone size. A D gene is named only where the DNA matches it firmly. Expanded clones are given a class, and other clones once, few, many or no size at all.

DNA: TGTGCCAGCAGCCCGAGCGGATCCTCCTACGAGCAGTACTTC
CDR3: CASSPSGSSYEQYF
D: -
V: TRBV5-6
J: TRBJ2-7
size: -

DNA: TGTGCCAGCAGTTTCGTCAGGGGAACCGCGTACTATGGCTACACCTTC
CDR3: CASSFVRGTAYYGYTF
D: -
V: TRBV27
J: TRBJ1-2
size: -

DNA: TGTGCCATCAGTGAGTCTGAAGACAGGCTCCGAGGGGACTTC
CDR3: CAISESEDRLRGDF
D: -
V: TRBV10-3
J: TRBJ1-2
size: -

DNA: TGCGCCAGCAGAGACAATGCCCAGGGCGGCTACACCTTC
CDR3: CASRDNAQGGYTF
D: -
V: TRBV23-1
J: TRBJ1-2
size: few

DNA: TGCGCCAGCAGTGACGGACAGTTTGATTCACCCCTCCACTTT
CDR3: CASSDGQFDSPLHF
D: -
V: TRBV10-2
J: TRBJ1-6
size: -

DNA: TGCAGCGTTGCCCGGGGGGTGAACACTGAAGCTTTCTTT
CDR3: CSVARGVNTEAFF
D: -
V: TRBV29-1
J: TRBJ1-1
size: -

DNA: TGTGCCAGCTCACCACTGCGATCAACGAACACCGGGGAGCTGTTTTTT
CDR3: CASSPLRSTNTGELFF
D: -
V: TRBV18
J: TRBJ2-2
size: -

DNA: TGTGCCAGCAGCCAAGGACTAGGGCGGGGATCGATTCCGCGCTACTACGAGCAGTACTTC
CDR3: CASSQGLGRGSIPRYYEQYF
D: -
V: TRBV14
J: TRBJ2-7
size: -

DNA: TGTGCCAGCAGTCATCAGGGGGCGGGAACATACGGTGAGCAGTTCTTC
CDR3: CASSHQGAGTYGEQFF
D: TRBD1
V: TRBV27
J: TRBJ2-1
size: -

DNA: TGTGCCAGCAGTTATGACAGGAGTGAAGATGGCTACACCTTC
CDR3: CASSYDRSEDGYTF
D: -
V: TRBV27
J: TRBJ1-2
size: once

DNA: TGTGCCAGTAGTACAAATACCGTAGGTGACCCCTATGGCTACACCTTC
CDR3: CASSTNTVGDPYGYTF
D: -
V: TRBV19
J: TRBJ1-2
size: -

DNA: TGTGCCAGCAGCTTAGTGTTCTACGAGCAGTACTTC
CDR3: CASSLVFYEQYF
D: -
V: TRBV7-8
J: TRBJ2-7
size: medium-sized

DNA: TGCGCCAGCAGCTCACACTGGGCCGCGGGGAATTCACCCCTCCACTTT
CDR3: CASSSHWAAGNSPLHF
D: -
V: TRBV5-1
J: TRBJ1-6
size: -

DNA: TGTGCCAGCAGCTACACAGGGAGAGCAGGGAAACTGTTTTTT
CDR3: CASSYTGRAGKLFF
D: -
V: TRBV14
J: TRBJ1-4
size: once

DNA: TGTGCCAGCAGCTTAGCAGGGGCCGGAAACACCATATATTTT
CDR3: CASSLAGAGNTIYF
D: -
V: TRBV7-2
J: TRBJ1-3
size: -

DNA: TGCGCCAGCAGCCAGTCAGGGAGTGTCACAGATACGCAGTATTTT
CDR3: CASSQSGSVTDTQYF
D: -
V: TRBV4-3
J: TRBJ2-3
size: -

DNA: TGTGCCAGCAGATCAAGGGGGAGGGGGAACACTGAAGCTTTCTTT
CDR3: CASRSRGRGNTEAFF
D: -
V: TRBV28
J: TRBJ1-1
size: -